These T cell receptor beta chains were read from a single sample in a study of T cells in localized non-small cell lung cancer. Here immunoSEQ multiplex PCR was the method, and the copy in TCRdb shows in-frame clones only, minus some. The data contain some 29,000 clones, 80% to 90% of them singletons. The material sequenced was peripheral blood, taken before any cancer treatment. The receptors were sampled from a woman between 18 and 55 years old with stage I lung adenocarcinoma. CDR3s include the opening cysteine and the closing phenylalanine or tryptophan.

j_call cdr3_length v_call cdr3_aa
TRBJ2-1 16 TRBV19 CASSTSRQGSYNEQFF
TRBJ2-7 16 TRBV5-4 CASSFGGSFSRYEQYF
TRBJ2-7 14 TRBV28 CASSNLTGAYEQYF
TRBJ1-1 14 TRBV27 CASSRAVLNTEAFF
TRBJ1-1 15 TRBV5-5 CASTPHALMNTEAFF
TRBJ1-1 12 TRBV11-3 CASSRGQGNAFF
TRBJ2-4 15 TRBV30 CAWTRSGLARDIQYF
TRBJ1-1 15 TRBV28 CASTSPATPNTEAFF
TRBJ2-3 15 TRBV19 CASRGGGDAGDTQYF
TRBJ2-7 15 TRBV7-9 CASSPRVAVSYEQYF
TRBJ2-7 11 TRBV14 CASSARSEQYF
TRBJ1-5 15 TRBV4-1 CASSPRTASNQPQHF
TRBJ1-5 16 TRBV5-8 CASSLEDRGPNQPQHF
TRBJ1-1 13 TRBV7-9 CASTNQGGTEAFF
TRBJ2-1 17 TRBV5-6 CASSLGLAGNIGNEQFF
TRBJ2-5 18 TRBV30 CAWSPVGSYYGPQETQYF
TRBJ2-4 15 TRBV27 CASSPWGGAKNIQYF
TRBJ2-1 14 TRBV21-1 CASSHRVSYNEQFF
TRBJ1-1 15 TRBV7-2 CASSPRPLANTEAFF
TRBJ2-1 12 TRBV7-2 CASSSPPNEQFF
TRBJ2-5 17 TRBV28 CASSPIPRKETQETQYF
TRBJ1-2 14 TRBV27 CASSARTAPSGYTF
TRBJ2-7 16 TRBV7-8 CASSSLGTSGDYEQYF
TRBJ2-7 13 TRBV5-4 CASSFLAGGEQYF
TRBJ1-5 15 TRBV6-5 CASSYARGGDQPQHF
TRBJ2-3 12 TRBV11-2 CASSPGPGGQYF
TRBJ2-4 16 TRBV4-1 CASSPGIPGGGNIQYF
TRBJ1-1 12 TRBV11-2 CASSLMNTEAFF
TRBJ2-1 15 TRBV18 CASSPSVRGGNEQFF
TRBJ2-5 15 TRBV6-5 CASSRSWTAQETQYF
TRBJ1-2 12 TRBV9 CASSGTEAGYTF
TRBJ2-3 14 TRBV11-3 CASSTIAGRDTQYF